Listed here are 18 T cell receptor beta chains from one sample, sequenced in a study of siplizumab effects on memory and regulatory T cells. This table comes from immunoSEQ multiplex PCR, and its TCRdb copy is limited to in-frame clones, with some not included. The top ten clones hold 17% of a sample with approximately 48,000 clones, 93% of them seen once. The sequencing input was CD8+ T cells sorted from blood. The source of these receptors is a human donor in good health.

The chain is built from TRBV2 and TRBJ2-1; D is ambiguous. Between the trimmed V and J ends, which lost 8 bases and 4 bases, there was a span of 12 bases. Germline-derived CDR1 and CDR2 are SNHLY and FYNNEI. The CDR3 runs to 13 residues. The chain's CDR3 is CASGAPNYNEQFF. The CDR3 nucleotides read TGTGCCAGCGGAGCCCCGAATTACAATGAGCAGTTCTTC.

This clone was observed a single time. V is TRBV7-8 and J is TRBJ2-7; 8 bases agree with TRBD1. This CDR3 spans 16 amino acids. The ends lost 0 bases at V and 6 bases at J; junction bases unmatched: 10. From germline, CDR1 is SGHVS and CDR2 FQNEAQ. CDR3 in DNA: TGTGCCAGCAGCTTAGCGGGACAGGAACCCCCCGGCGAGCAGTACTTC. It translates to CASSLAGQEPPGEQYF. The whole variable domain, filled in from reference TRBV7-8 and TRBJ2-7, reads GAGVSQSPRYKVAKRGQDVALRCDPISGHVSLFWYQQALGQGPEFLTYFQNEAQLDKSGLPSDRFFAERPEGSVSTLKIQRTQQEDSAVYLCASSLAGQEPPGEQYFGPGTRLTVT.

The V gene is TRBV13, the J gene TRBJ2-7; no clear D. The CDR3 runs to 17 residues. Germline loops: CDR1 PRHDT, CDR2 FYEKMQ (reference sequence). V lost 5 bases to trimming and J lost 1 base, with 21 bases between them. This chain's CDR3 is CASSPTGIVIRSYEQYF. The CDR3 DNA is TGTGCCAGCAGCCCGACGGGCATCGTGATCCGATCCTACGAGCAGTACTTC.

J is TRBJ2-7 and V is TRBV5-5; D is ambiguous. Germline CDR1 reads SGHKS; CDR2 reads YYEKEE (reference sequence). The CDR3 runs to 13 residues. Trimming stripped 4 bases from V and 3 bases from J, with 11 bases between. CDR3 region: CASSPYPRYEQYF. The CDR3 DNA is TGTGCCAGCAGCCCCTACCCCCGCTACGAGCAGTACTTC.

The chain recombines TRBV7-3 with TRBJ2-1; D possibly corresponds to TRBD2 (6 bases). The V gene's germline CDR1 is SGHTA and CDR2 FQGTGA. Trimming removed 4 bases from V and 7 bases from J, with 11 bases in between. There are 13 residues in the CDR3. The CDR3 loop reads CASSWGGGNEQFF. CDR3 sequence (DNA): TGTGCCAGCAGCTGGGGCGGAGGGAATGAGCAGTTCTTC.

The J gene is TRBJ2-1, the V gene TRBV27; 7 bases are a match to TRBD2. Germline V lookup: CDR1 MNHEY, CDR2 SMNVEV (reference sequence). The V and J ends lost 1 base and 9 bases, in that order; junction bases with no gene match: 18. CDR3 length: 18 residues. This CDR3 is CASSLLRASGGSGREQFF. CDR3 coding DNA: TGTGCCAGCAGTTTATTGCGGGCTAGCGGAGGATCCGGTCGTGAGCAGTTCTTC.

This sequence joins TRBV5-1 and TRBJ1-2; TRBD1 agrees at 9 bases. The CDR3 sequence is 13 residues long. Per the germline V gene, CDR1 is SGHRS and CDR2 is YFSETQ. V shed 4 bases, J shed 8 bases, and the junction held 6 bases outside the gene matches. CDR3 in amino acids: CASSLRTGDGYTF. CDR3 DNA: TGCGCCAGCAGCCTCCGGACAGGGGACGGCTACACCTTC.

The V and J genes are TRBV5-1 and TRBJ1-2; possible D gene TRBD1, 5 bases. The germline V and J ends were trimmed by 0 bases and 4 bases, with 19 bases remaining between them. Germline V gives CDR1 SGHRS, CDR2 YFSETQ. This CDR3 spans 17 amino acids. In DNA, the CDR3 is TGCGCCAGCAGCTTGGAGGCACTCTGGGGGGTCTTCTATGGCTACACCTTC. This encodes CASSLEALWGVFYGYTF.

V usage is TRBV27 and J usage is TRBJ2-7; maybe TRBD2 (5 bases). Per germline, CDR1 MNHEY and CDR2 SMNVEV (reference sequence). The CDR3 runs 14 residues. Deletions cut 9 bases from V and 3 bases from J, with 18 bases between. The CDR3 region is CASHPHFGVYEQYF. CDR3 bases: TGTGCCAGTCATCCCCATTTCGGGGTCTACGAGCAGTACTTC.

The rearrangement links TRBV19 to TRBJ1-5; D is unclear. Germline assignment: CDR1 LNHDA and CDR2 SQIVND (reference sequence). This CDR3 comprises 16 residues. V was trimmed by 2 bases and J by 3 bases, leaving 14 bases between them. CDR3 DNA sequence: TGTGCCAGTAGTATATTTCCCCCTCTCCCCAATCAGCCCCAGCATTTT. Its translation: CASSIFPPLPNQPQHF.

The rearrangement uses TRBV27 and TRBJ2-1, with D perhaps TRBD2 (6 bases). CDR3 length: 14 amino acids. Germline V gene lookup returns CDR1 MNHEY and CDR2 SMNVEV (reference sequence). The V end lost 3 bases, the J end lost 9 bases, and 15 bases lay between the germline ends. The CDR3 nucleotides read TGTGCCAGCAGTTTGGTGGGGGGAAGTAGTGAGCAGTTCTTC. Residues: CASSLVGGSSEQFF.

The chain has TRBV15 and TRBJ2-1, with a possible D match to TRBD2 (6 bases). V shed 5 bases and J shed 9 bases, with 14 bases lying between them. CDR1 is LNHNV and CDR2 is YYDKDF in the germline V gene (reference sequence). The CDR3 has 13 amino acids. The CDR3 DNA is TGTGCCACCAGCTTGCTAGGAGGGATTGAGCAGTTCTTC. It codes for CATSLLGGIEQFF.

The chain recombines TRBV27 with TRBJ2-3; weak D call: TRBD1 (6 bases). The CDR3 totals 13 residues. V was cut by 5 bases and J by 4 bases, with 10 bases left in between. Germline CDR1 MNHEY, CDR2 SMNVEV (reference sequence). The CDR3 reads CASSLQGPDTQYF. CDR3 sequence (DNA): TGTGCCAGCAGTCTACAGGGTCCAGATACGCAGTATTTT.

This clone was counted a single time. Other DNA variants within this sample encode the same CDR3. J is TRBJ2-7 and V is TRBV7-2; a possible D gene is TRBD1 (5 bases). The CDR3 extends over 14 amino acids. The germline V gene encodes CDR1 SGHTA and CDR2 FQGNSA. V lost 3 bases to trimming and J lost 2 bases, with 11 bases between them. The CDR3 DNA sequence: TGTGCCAGCAGCTTTGGTACAGGAACCTACGAGCAGTACTTC. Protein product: CASSFGTGTYEQYF.

The CDR3 is CATSSLAAGEYNEQFF. The CDR3 DNA reads TGTGCCACCAGCAGTTTAGCGGCCGGGGAGTACAATGAGCAGTTCTTC. V and J are TRBV15 and TRBJ2-1; tentative D call: TRBD2 (6 bases). Trimming stripped 3 bases from V and 4 bases from J, with 16 bases between. Looked up from germline, CDR1 is LNHNV and CDR2 is YYDKDF (reference sequence). This CDR3 has 16 residues.

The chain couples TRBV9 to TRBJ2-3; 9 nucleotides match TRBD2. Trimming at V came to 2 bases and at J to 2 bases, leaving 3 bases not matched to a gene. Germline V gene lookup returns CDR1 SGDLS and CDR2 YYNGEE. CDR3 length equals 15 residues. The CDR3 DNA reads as TGTGCCAGCAGCGTGCTAGCGGGGTTCACAGATACGCAGTATTTT. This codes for CASSVLAGFTDTQYF. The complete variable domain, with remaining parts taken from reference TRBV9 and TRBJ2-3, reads DSGVTQTPKHLITATGQRVTLRCSPRSGDLSVYWYQQSLDQGLQFLIQYYNGEERAKGNILERFSAQQFPDLHSELNLSSLELGDSALYFCASSVLAGFTDTQYFGPGTRLTVL.

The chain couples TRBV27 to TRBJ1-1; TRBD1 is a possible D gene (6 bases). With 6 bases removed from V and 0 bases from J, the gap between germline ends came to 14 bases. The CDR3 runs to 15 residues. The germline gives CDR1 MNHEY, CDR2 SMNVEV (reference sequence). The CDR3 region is CASRIGGTLNTEAFF. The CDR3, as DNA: TGTGCCAGCAGGATAGGGGGAACTTTGAACACTGAAGCTTTCTTT.

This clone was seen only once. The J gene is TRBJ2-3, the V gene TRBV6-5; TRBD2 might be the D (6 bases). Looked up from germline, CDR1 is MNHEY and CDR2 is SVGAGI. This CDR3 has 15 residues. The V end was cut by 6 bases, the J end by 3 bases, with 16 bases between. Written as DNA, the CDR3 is TGTGCCAGCAGGGACTCTTGGCTAGCGACAGATACGCAGTATTTT. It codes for CASRDSWLATDTQYF.